This entry lists 2 T cell receptor beta chains sequenced from one sample in a study of beta chain features in type 1 diabetes (dated by TCRdb to the late 2010s). Libraries came from the immunoSEQ multiplex PCR assay. The entire amount of isolated RNA was reverse transcribed using the High Capacity cDNA Reverse Transcription Kit, so the sequenced TCRB transcripts were expressed ones. The clones in this table, taken by TCRdb from immuneACCESS, are in-frame only. Not every clone is retained; where verified, under half of the shortfall comes from an unresolved V gene, and the cause of the rest is unknown. The sample yields about 180,000 clones; 10% to 15% were counted once. The ten biggest clones cover 0.6% to 0.8% of the sample. Input material: central memory CD4+ T cells from blood. These receptors were obtained from a young woman in good health.

This clone came up a few times. The chain carries TRBV30 and TRBJ1-1; the D gene is possibly TRBD1 (5 bases). V lost 2 bases, J lost 0 bases, and 7 bases lay in between. Germline V lookup: CDR1 GTSNPN, CDR2 SVGIG (reference sequence). The CDR3 spans 13 residues. The CDR3 spells CAWSRGMNTEAFF. CDR3 nucleotide sequence: TGTGCCTGGAGTAGGGGCATGAACACTGAAGCTTTCTTT.

This clone has a count of ten or more. V gene TRBV14 combines with J gene TRBJ2-5; weak D call: TRBD2 (5 bases). Germline lookup yields CDR1 SGHDN and CDR2 FVKESK. This CDR3 region has 13 residues. V gave up 4 bases and J gave up 7 bases, with 13 bases separating them. CDR3 DNA sequence: TGTGCCAGCAGCCTAGCGCCGGGTGGGACCCAGTACTTC. Its protein is CASSLAPGGTQYF.